This T cell receptor beta chain was sequenced during a study of tumor-infiltrating lymphocytes in primary liver carcinoma. Study details: Among the tumors, stages were T1-T3 N0M0 and sizes roughly 4 to 10 cm. Whole-study findings and limits: Found in all five tumor regions were only about 7.5-25% of top clones.

From 500 ng of total RNA, TCR beta-specific cDNA was reverse-transcribed using a constant-region primer. Generation of the TCR beta libraries relied on three nested multiplex PCR rounds using slightly modified ARM-PCR. In the first two PCR rounds, TRBV1-TRBV30 forward primers were paired with a C-beta reverse primer, and each round lasted roughly 9 cycles. TCRdb passed the multiplex PCR reads through MiXCR, listing each CDR3 protein once. Of some 180,000 distinct CDR3 sequences listed, over 80% are singletons. CDR1 and CDR2 from the germline V gene are MGHRA and YSYEKL. The CDR3 runs 13 residues. Extraction of RNA together with DNA used about 20-34 mg of unsorted bulk tissue. The cohort consisted of patients whose primary liver carcinoma was surgically resected. Each tumor was sampled at four poles and its centre. About this clonotype itself: Its target is unknown. An end of the junction differs from the germline gene, which may be a read error.

The sequence was obtained from a middle-aged man with primary liver carcinoma and hepatitis B virus infection. The chain combines TRBV4-1 with TRBJ2-3; D unresolved. Material for sequencing was tumor tissue from primary liver carcinoma. DNA for the CDR3: TGCACCAGCAGCCAAGTGTTCACAGATACGCAGTATTTT. This codes for CTSSQVFTDTQYF.